The source of this T cell receptor beta chain is a study of cytomegalovirus exposure and HLA in healthy donors. The CDR3 has 18 amino acids. Per germline, CDR1 SGHRS and CDR2 YFSETQ. After removal of 7 bases from V and 1 base from J, the junction contained 9 bases not matched to a gene. The PCR ran on 60 Vbeta and 13 Jbeta primers. The table came from immunoSEQ multiplex PCR; TCRdb's copy has only in-frame clones and leaves some out. The table shows roughly 120,000 clones, with around 77% occurring only once. Sequencing was done on a sample of PBMCs. The chain links TRBV5-1 to TRBJ2-2; 14 positions match TRBD2. The source is a human donor in good health. CDR3: CASSRGTSGGQNTGELFF. In DNA, the CDR3 is TGCGCCAGCTCTCGTGGGACTAGCGGGGGACAGAACACCGGGGAGCTGTTTTTT.